One and the same sample provided the 28 T cell receptor beta chains below, sequenced in a study of blood T cell repertoires in COVID-19. Assay: immunoSEQ multiplex PCR; the TCRdb copy retains only in-frame clones and omits some. Of under 200,000 clones in the sample, 70% to 90% were seen once. The sequenced sample was peripheral blood. The receptors shown here come from a man aged 55 to 69 with active or convalescent COVID-19.

The table lists this clone with a count of one. The chain recombines TRBV11-2 with TRBJ1-2; 7 bases fit TRBD1. Trimming took 2 bases from V and 5 from J; bases not matched to a gene: 8. Germline V gene sequence: CDR1 SGHAT, CDR2 FQNNGV. The CDR3 consists of 15 residues. The CDR3 sequence: CASSLRTGERYGYTF. The CDR3, as DNA: TGTGCCAGCAGCTTACGAACAGGGGAGAGGTATGGCTACACCTTC.

The V gene is TRBV5-4, the J gene TRBJ1-5; 7 positions match TRBD1. Trimming took 3 bases from V and 11 from J; bases not matched to a gene: 8. From germline, CDR1 is SGHNT and CDR2 YYREEE (reference sequence). The CDR3 sequence is 13 residues long. The CDR3 DNA sequence: TGTGCCAGCAGCTCGGGACAGTTAGCAGCCCAGCATTTT. Amino acid sequence: CASSSGQLAAQHF.

This chain connects TRBV10-2 to TRBJ2-1, with TRBD1 matching over 10 bases. V was clipped by 4 bases and J by 3 bases; unmatched bases: 9. The CDR3 has 17 residues. Germline V gene data show CDR1 as WSHSY and CDR2 as SAAADI. The chain's CDR3 is CASSAFGGTGVYNEQFF. The CDR3 DNA is TGCGCCAGCAGTGCGTTCGGGGGGACAGGGGTCTACAATGAGCAGTTCTTC.

This sequence joins TRBV10-1 and TRBJ2-3; possible D gene TRBD1, 6 bases. Germline CDR1 and CDR2: WNHNN and SYGVQD (reference sequence). V lost 8 bases to trimming and J lost 2 bases, with 14 bases between them. CDR3 length: 14 amino acids. CDR3 DNA sequence: TGCGCCAGCCGGGGACACCTTTTCACAGATACGCAGTATTTT. Protein sequence: CASRGHLFTDTQYF.

V gene TRBV11-1 combines with J gene TRBJ2-1; tentatively, D is TRBD2 (6 bases). The CDR3 runs to 14 residues. Trimming pared 5 bases from V and 4 bases from J, leaving 12 bases between. Germline CDR1 and CDR2: SGHAT and FQDESV (reference sequence). In DNA, the CDR3 is TGTGCCAGCAGCGAGGGACTGCGATACAATGAGCAGTTCTTC. Its protein product is CASSEGLRYNEQFF.

The rearrangement joins TRBV18 to TRBJ1-3; D uncertain. The CDR3 is 14 residues long. The germline gives CDR1 KGHSH, CDR2 LQKENI. Trimming stripped 2 bases from V and 0 bases from J, with 5 bases between. The CDR3 coding sequence is TGTGCCAGCTCACCAGGGCTCTCTGGAAACACCATATATTTT. Encoded protein: CASSPGLSGNTIYF.

The chain has TRBV11-2 and TRBJ2-7, with 9 bases aligning to TRBD1. The length of the CDR3 is 15 residues. CDR1 and CDR2 (germline): SGHAT, FQNNGV. The ends lost 6 bases at V and 2 bases at J; junction bases unmatched: 8. CDR3: CASRRPGQGTYEQYF. CDR3 nucleotides: TGTGCCAGCAGACGTCCGGGACAGGGCACCTACGAGCAGTACTTC.

This rearrangement joins TRBV29-1 to TRBJ2-5; TRBD1 aligns across 9 bases. With V trimmed by 7 bases and J by 4 bases, 10 bases remained unmatched. Germline loops: CDR1 SQVTM, CDR2 ANQGSEA. CDR3 length equals 14 residues. For the CDR3, the DNA is TGCAGCGGTACAGGGGGCGCGGGATCAGAGACCCAGTACTTC. The encoded protein is CSGTGGAGSETQYF.

V is TRBV10-3 and J is TRBJ2-1, with 8 bases identical to TRBD2. The CDR3 runs 16 residues. Germline-derived CDR1 and CDR2 are ENHRY and SYGVKD. V shed 6 bases and J 5 bases; nucleotides not matched to a gene: 12. DNA of the CDR3: TGTGCCATCAGCAGCCTTACCGGGACTAGTCACAATGAGCAGTTCTTC. This codes for CAISSLTGTSHNEQFF.

This chain links TRBV29-1 with TRBJ2-3; D is uncertain. The CDR3 runs to 11 residues. Looked up from germline, CDR1 is SQVTM and CDR2 is ANQGSEA. The ends were cut back, 2 bases at V and 4 bases at J, with 4 bases in the middle. The DNA for the CDR3 is TGCAGCGTTGAATTAGCAGATACGCAGTATTTT. Its translation is CSVELADTQYF.

The gene calls are TRBV30 and TRBJ2-4; 8 positions match TRBD2. The CDR3 totals 14 residues. Germline V gives CDR1 GTSNPN, CDR2 SVGIG (reference sequence). V shed 7 bases and J 6 bases; nucleotides not matched to a gene: 11. Here the CDR3 reads CASSPGGAPNIQYF. For the CDR3, the DNA is TGTGCCTCCTCCCCGGGGGGGGCCCCAAACATTCAGTACTTC.

In this sample, this clone turned up once. This chain links TRBV5-1 with TRBJ1-2; unclear D gene. The CDR3 is 13 residues long. V lost 4 bases and J lost 8, with 15 bases in between. From germline, CDR1 is SGHRS and CDR2 YFSETQ. In DNA, the CDR3 is TGCGCCAGCAGCCACACGGCCGGGGAAGGCTACACCTTC. Translation: CASSHTAGEGYTF.

V gene TRBV9 combines with J gene TRBJ2-3; D is possibly TRBD2 (6 bases). Trimming took off 6 bases at V and 0 bases at J, with 14 bases between the two ends. The length of the CDR3 is 15 residues. Germline loops: CDR1 SGDLS, CDR2 YYNGEE. The CDR3 DNA follows: TGTGCCAGCACACGGGACTTTCCTAGCACAGATACGCAGTATTTT. This encodes CASTRDFPSTDTQYF.

This clone was found a few times. This sequence joins TRBV10-2 and TRBJ1-5, with 8 bases lining up with TRBD1. The CDR3 is made up of 14 amino acids. With 6 bases clipped from V and 9 bases from J, the junction kept 10 bases outside the gene matches. Germline values: CDR1 WSHSY, CDR2 SAAADI. CDR3 nucleotide sequence: TGCGCCAGCAGCGCGACGGGACAGGTTGTGCCCCAGCATTTT. Its translation: CASSATGQVVPQHF.

The rearrangement uses TRBV24-1 and TRBJ2-5; tentative D call: TRBD2 (7 bases). Germline CDR1 is KGHDR and CDR2 is SFDVKD. This CDR3 comprises 20 residues. V dropped 0 bases and J dropped 2 bases, with 24 bases sitting between them. As DNA, the CDR3 is TGTGCCACCAGTGATTTGAAAGGGGGGGTGAGCGGAGATAAACAAGAGACCCAGTACTTC. Its protein is CATSDLKGGVSGDKQETQYF.

The CDR3 region is CASSLVGGPGDDEQFF. The DNA for the CDR3 is TGCGCCAGCAGCTTGGTCGGGGGGCCTGGAGACGATGAGCAGTTCTTC. This rearrangement joins TRBV5-1 to TRBJ2-1; D perhaps matches TRBD2 (7 bases). Germline-derived CDR1 and CDR2 are SGHRS and YFSETQ. This CDR3 spans 16 amino acids. Trimming took off 0 bases at V and 8 bases at J, with 18 bases between the two ends.

The chain couples TRBV19 to TRBJ2-3; TRBD2 matches at 13 bases. This CDR3 is built from 16 residues. CDR1 LNHDA and CDR2 SQIVND come from the germline V gene (reference sequence). V shed 3 bases and J 3 bases; nucleotides not matched to a gene: 3. The CDR3 loop reads CASSITSGGVTDTQYF. As DNA, the CDR3 is TGTGCCAGTAGTATTACTAGCGGGGGGGTGACAGATACGCAGTATTTT.

This clone was observed once. The genes are TRBV28 and TRBJ1-4, with unresolved D. This CDR3 spans 12 amino acids. V was trimmed by 8 bases and J by 3 bases, leaving 7 bases between them. In germline, CDR1 is MDHEN, CDR2 SYDVKM. The chain's CDR3 is CASFRANEKLFF. CDR3 nucleotides: TGTGCCAGCTTTCGTGCTAATGAAAAACTGTTTTTT.

The J gene is TRBJ1-2, the V gene TRBV5-4; 9 positions match TRBD1. Germline-derived CDR1 and CDR2 are SGHNT and YYREEE (reference sequence). The length of the CDR3 is 17 residues. The junction had 11 bases not matched to a gene; V was cut back by 0 bases and J by 5 bases. Here the CDR3 DNA reads TGTGCCAGCAGCTTGGGGGCTGACACAGGGGGCGGATATGGCTACACCTTC. Protein: CASSLGADTGGGYGYTF. Drawing the rest from reference TRBV5-4 and TRBJ1-2, the complete variable domain is ETGVTQSPTHLIKTRGQQVTLRCSSQSGHNTVSWYQQALGQGPQFIFQYYREEENGRGNFPPRFSGLQFPNYSSELNVNALELDDSALYLCASSLGADTGGGYGYTFGSGTRLTVV.

This chain uses TRBV19 with TRBJ2-7; the match to TRBD1 covers 9 bases. With 9 bases clipped from V and 2 bases from J, the junction kept 8 bases outside the gene matches. This CDR3 spans 14 amino acids. Germline V lookup: CDR1 LNHDA, CDR2 SQIVND (reference sequence). The CDR3 loop reads CARRGQGRTYEQYF. CDR3 nucleotide sequence: TGTGCCAGGAGGGGACAGGGTCGGACCTACGAGCAGTACTTC.

The chain is built from TRBV19 and TRBJ2-3; D perhaps matches TRBD2 (5 bases). The CDR3 sequence is 14 residues long. Between the trimmed V and J ends, which lost 5 bases and 2 bases, there was a span of 11 bases. The germline V gene has CDR1 LNHDA and CDR2 SQIVND (reference sequence). CDR3 in amino acids: CASSPRGYTDTQYF. CDR3 DNA sequence: TGTGCCAGTAGTCCCCGGGGTTACACAGATACGCAGTATTTT. Drawing the rest from reference TRBV19 and TRBJ2-3, the complete variable domain is DGGITQSPKYLFRKEGQNVTLSCEQNLNHDAMYWYRQDPGQGLRLIYYSQIVNDFQKGDIAEGYSVSREKKESFPLTVTSAQKNPTAFYLCASSPRGYTDTQYFGPGTRLTVL.

This chain joins TRBV7-8 and TRBJ1-6; no firm D call. V was clipped by 3 bases and J by 8 bases, with 8 bases between them. CDR3 length: 13 amino acids. Looked up from germline, CDR1 is SGHVS and CDR2 is FQNEAQ. CDR3 DNA: TGTGCCAGCAGCTTTCGGAGGGATTCACCCCTCCACTTT. This translates into CASSFRRDSPLHF.

The chain links TRBV30 to TRBJ1-1; D gene uncertain. This CDR3 is built from 13 residues. V was clipped by 7 bases and J by 0 bases, with 12 bases between them. CDR1 GTSNPN and CDR2 SVGIG come from the germline V gene (reference sequence). The chain's CDR3 is CASLSTVNTEAFF. The CDR3 DNA reads TGTGCCTCCTTATCTACAGTGAACACTGAAGCTTTCTTT.

This chain uses TRBV19 with TRBJ1-1; 9 bases align to TRBD1. The junction had 9 bases not matched to a gene; V was cut back by 10 bases and J by 0 bases. This CDR3 has 15 residues. Looked up from germline, CDR1 is LNHDA and CDR2 is SQIVND (reference sequence). This chain's CDR3 is CATLDRGGMNTEAFF. The CDR3 DNA is TGTGCCACCTTGGACAGGGGAGGCATGAACACTGAAGCTTTCTTT.

This chain uses TRBV10-3 with TRBJ1-2; 11 positions agree with TRBD1. CDR3 size: 18 residues. Germline values: CDR1 ENHRY, CDR2 SYGVKD. Trimming at V came to 0 bases and at J to 4 bases, leaving 10 bases not matched to a gene. The DNA for the CDR3 is TGTGCCATCAGTGAGTCTAACCGCGGGACAGGGGGTTTCTATGGCTACACCTTC. Protein: CAISESNRGTGGFYGYTF.

The rearrangement uses TRBV19 and TRBJ1-5; tentative D call: TRBD1 (6 bases). The CDR3 runs to 17 residues. Per the germline V gene, CDR1 is LNHDA and CDR2 is SQIVND (reference sequence). The V end was cut by 1 base, the J end by 2 bases, with 15 bases between. The chain's CDR3 is CASSIGGGGEGNQPQHF. The CDR3 DNA follows: TGTGCCAGTAGTATAGGGGGAGGGGGAGAGGGCAATCAGCCCCAGCATTTT.

The rearrangement uses TRBV9 and TRBJ2-3, with TRBD1 matching over 9 bases. Per germline, CDR1 SGDLS and CDR2 YYNGEE. There are 17 residues in the CDR3. V dropped 3 bases and J dropped 3; count of bases not matched to a gene: 11. CDR3 in amino acids: CASSAPGGTGPTDTQYF. CDR3 nucleotides: TGTGCCAGCAGCGCCCCAGGGGGGACAGGGCCAACAGATACGCAGTATTTT.

The J gene is TRBJ2-3, the V gene TRBV6-1; TRBD2 agrees at 7 bases. Trimming removed 2 bases from V and 1 base from J; junction bases left unmatched: 0. The CDR3 spans 14 residues. CDR1 and CDR2 from the germline V gene are MNHNS and SASEGT. CDR3 in DNA: TGTGCCAGCAGTGAACGGGGGGGCACAGATACGCAGTATTTT. Protein: CASSERGGTDTQYF.